Given below is one T cell receptor (beta chain) in context. A CD45RA-negative memory subset and a CD45RA+ naive subset were separated from the CD4+ cells. The data originate from a study of shared clonotypes between healthy human individuals. Only in-frame clones appear in the TCRdb table, and some are missing; sequencing was by immunoSEQ multiplex PCR. Found here are over 2 million clones, roughly 94% of them singletons; the top ten hold more than 0.1%. CDR3 size: 15 residues. Germline lookup yields CDR1 MDHEN and CDR2 SYDVKM. The V and J ends lost 1 base and 3 bases, in that order; junction bases with no gene match: 4.

The clonotype originates from a man aged 18 to 30 in good health. The J gene is TRBJ1-1, the V gene TRBV28; 8 bases are a match to TRBD1. Sequencing input: naive CD4+ T cells sorted from blood. As for subset: CD45RA+ positively selected. CDR3 residues: CASSLFLQGDTEAFF. CDR3 sequence (DNA): TGTGCCAGCAGTTTATTTTTACAGGGGGACACTGAAGCTTTCTTT. Variable domain in full (rest from reference TRBV28 and TRBJ1-1): DVKVTQSSRYLVKRTGEKVFLECVQDMDHENMFWYRQDPGLGLRLIYFSYDVKMKEKGDIPEGYSVSREKKERFSLILESASTNQTSMYLCASSLFLQGDTEAFFGQGTRLTVV.